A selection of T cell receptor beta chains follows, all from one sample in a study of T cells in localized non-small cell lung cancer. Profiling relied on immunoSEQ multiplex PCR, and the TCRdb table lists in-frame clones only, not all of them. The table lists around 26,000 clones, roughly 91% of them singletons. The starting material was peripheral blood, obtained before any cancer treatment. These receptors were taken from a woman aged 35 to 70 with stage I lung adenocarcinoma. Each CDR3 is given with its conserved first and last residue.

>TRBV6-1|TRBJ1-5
CASSEAHQGGQPQHF
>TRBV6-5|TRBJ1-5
CASSRDSEHQPQHF
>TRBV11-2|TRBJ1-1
CASSLDRNTEAFF
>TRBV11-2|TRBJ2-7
CASSPGTRKYF
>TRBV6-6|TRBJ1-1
CATLYGEAFF
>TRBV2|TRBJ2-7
CASMGSSVISYEQYF
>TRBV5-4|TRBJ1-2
CASSTPFSYGYTF
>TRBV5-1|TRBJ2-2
CASSLAGDLTGELFF
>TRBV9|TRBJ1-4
CASSVGTGGMELFF
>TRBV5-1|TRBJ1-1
CASSLTTSTEAFF
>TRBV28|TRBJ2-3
CASLRGTTDTQYF
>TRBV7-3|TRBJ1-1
CASSFGEMTEAFF
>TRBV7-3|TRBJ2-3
CASSLGVTDTQYF
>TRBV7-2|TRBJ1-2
CASSPETGNYGYTF
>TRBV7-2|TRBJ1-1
CASSAGQVNTEAFF
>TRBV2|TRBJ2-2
CASTEYGELFF
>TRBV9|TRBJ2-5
CASSLRDSPRETQYF
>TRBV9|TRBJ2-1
CASGVLGNEQFF
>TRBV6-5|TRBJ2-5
CARKRFQETQYF
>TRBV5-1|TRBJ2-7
CASSSRQGGHEQYF
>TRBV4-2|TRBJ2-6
CASSQEPQGSSGANVLTF
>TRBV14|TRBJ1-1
CASSHRGLRTEAFF
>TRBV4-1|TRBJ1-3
CASSPNLGGNTIYF
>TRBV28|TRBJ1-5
CASSLQVSNQPQHF
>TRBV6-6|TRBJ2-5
CASSYSTGGEETQYF
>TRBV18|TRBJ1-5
CASSPKAGLNQPQHF
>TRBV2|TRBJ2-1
CASSEAPGLAGGNEQFF
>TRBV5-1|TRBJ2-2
CASSLESLSDSTGLFF
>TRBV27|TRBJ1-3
CASMAHSSSGNTIYF
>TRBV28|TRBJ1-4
CASRGQTGEKLFF
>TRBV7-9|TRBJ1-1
CASSLEGQVEAFF
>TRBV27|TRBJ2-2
CASSFSGGQELFF
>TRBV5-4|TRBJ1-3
CASSPRGLGNTIYF
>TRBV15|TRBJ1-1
CATSREFSRVMNTEAFF
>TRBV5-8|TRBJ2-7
CASSMTGAPYEQYF
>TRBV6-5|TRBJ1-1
CASRKGQGGTEAFF
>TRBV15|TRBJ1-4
CATSRGGTGGEKLFF
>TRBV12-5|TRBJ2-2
CASGFTGGFTGELFF
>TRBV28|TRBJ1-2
CASTLAGRETYGYTF
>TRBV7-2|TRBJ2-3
CASSLFPGRRVTSTDTQYF
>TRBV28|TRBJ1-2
CASRSTSGVARGYTF
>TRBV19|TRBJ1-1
CASSRSSVAPNTEAFF
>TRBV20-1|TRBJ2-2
CSAPRAGELFF
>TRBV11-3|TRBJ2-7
CASSSGHLYEQYF